The sequence of this TCR beta chain was determined in a study of post-analysis software for immune sequencing data. Whole-study context: The disease courses covered relapsing-remitting, secondary progressive and progressive-relapsing multiple sclerosis.

Details on this clonotype: The antigen is undetermined.

The CDR3 is 16 residues long. Germline CDR1 is SEHNR and CDR2 is FQNEAQ (reference sequence). J was trimmed by 7 bases and V by 0 bases; bases with no gene match: 5. Findings and caveats of the study: Strong same-batch co-clustering of samples appeared with F measure clustering. Patients had higher frequencies than controls of a few TRBV segments, including TRBV5-6, TRBV5-1 and TRBV20-1. Normalized Chao1 diversity was significantly reduced in patients versus controls.

Presence of unique molecular identifiers characterized the TCR beta cDNA libraries. T cells numbering about 0.85 to 11 million yielded some 480,000 cDNA molecules. Via MiXCR, TCRdb re-called the PCR reads, giving one row per CDR3 protein. In the table there are about 820,000 distinct CDR3 sequences, 53% of which are singletons. This chain connects TRBV7-9 to TRBJ2-1, with 11 bases aligning to TRBD2. Sequencing used blood. The receptor was derived from a girl between 10 and 17 years old with multiple sclerosis. CDR3 loop: CASSLAPGLAANEQFF. CDR3 sequence (DNA): TGTGCCAGCAGCTTAGCCCCGGGACTAGCGGCGAATGAGCAGTTCTTC.